This TCR beta chain was profiled in a study of blood T cell repertoires in COVID-19. Study summary: Acute and convalescent COVID-19 specimens originated in the United States, Italy and Spain.

The germline CDR1 and CDR2 sequences are SGHRS and YFSETQ. Unmatched junction bases numbered 6, after V lost 0 bases and J lost 5 bases. This CDR3 comprises 15 residues. TCRdb's copy holds only in-frame clones and misses some; the assay was immunoSEQ multiplex PCR. The sample carries around 250,000 clones, 65% to 90% recorded once. The participants were between about 18 and 95 years old and came from some 23 US areas. The chain couples TRBV5-1 to TRBJ1-1; 8 bases align to TRBD1. The sample taken for sequencing was PBMCs or T cells enriched from blood (not recorded which). The clonotype originates from a man aged 18 to 29 who had recovered from COVID-19. In DNA, the CDR3 is TGCGCCAGCAGCTTGGTTGGACAGGGAGGGACTGAAGCTTTCTTT. The encoded protein is CASSLVGQGGTEAFF.